One and the same sample provided the 20 T cell receptor beta chains below, sequenced in a study of T cell repertoires in cytomegalovirus infection. TCRdb re-called the reads with MiXCR, one entry per CDR3 protein. The data show some 600,000 distinct CDR3 sequences, approximately 25% seen once. The material sequenced was CD8+ T cells from PBMCs. All receptors derive from a human donor in good health (CMV status not recorded). Some clones in this sample may be carry-over from other donors' samples.

There are many counts of this clonotype. Here the CDR3 DNA reads TGTGCCACCGGCGGAAGGGGCACGACTGAGCAGTTCTTC. It is translated as CATGGRGTTEQFF. The chain joins TRBV28 to TRBJ2-1, with D maybe TRBD1 (5 bases). The CDR3 is 13 residues long. Germline CDR1 reads MDHEN; CDR2 reads SYDVKM. Trimming removed 10 bases at V and 9 bases at J, with 19 bases between.

There are many counts of this clonotype. The rearrangement uses TRBV7-6 and TRBJ2-7; D not certain. Trimming shortened V by 4 bases and J by 0 bases, and 7 bases separated the two germline ends. Germline V gene data show CDR1 as SGHVS and CDR2 as FNYEAQ. The CDR3 covers 13 residues. CDR3 residues: CASSSRNSYEQYF. The CDR3 DNA reads TGTGCCAGCAGCTCCAGAAACTCCTACGAGCAGTACTTC.

On this clonotype: It is likely a read error, because the conserved phenylalanine at the end of the CDR3 is missing. The chain joins TRBV7-3 to TRBJ2-7, with 8 bases that match TRBD1. Unmatched junction bases numbered 5, after V lost 5 bases and J lost 2 bases. Germline V CDR1 and CDR2: SGHTA, FQGTGA. There are 14 residues in the CDR3. CDR3 protein: CASSPGQGPYEQYY. The CDR3 DNA follows: TGTGCCAGCAGCCCCGGACAGGGTCCCTACGAGCAGTACTAC.

This chain links TRBV6-1 with TRBJ1-4; 9 bases line up with TRBD1. V dropped 4 bases and J dropped 0; count of bases not matched to a gene: 9. This CDR3 spans 18 amino acids. CDR1 is MNHNS and CDR2 is SASEGT in the germline V gene. CDR3 sequence (DNA): TGTGCCAGCAGTGCCCGGGACAGGGATTATACAACTAATGAAAAACTGTTTTTT. Translating gives CASSARDRDYTTNEKLFF.

This clonotype was recorded a few times. The DNA of the CDR3 is TGTGCCAGCAGACTCAGGGGATCCTACGAGCAGTACGTC. It specifies CASRLRGSYEQYV. V and J are TRBV6-2 or TRBV6-3 and TRBJ2-7, with D perhaps TRBD1 (6 bases). The ends were cut back, 6 bases at V and 1 base at J, with 10 bases in the middle. Per germline, CDR1 MNHEY and CDR2 SVGEGT. This CDR3 is built from 13 residues.

This clonotype showed up many times. Sequence at one end of the junction differs from germline and may be a read error. The V and J genes are TRBV7-6 and TRBJ2-1; the match to TRBD2 covers 7 bases. The CDR3 covers 11 residues. Germline V gives CDR1 SGHVS, CDR2 FNYEAQ. The CDR3 loop is CASSWEGPPLF. CDR3 bases: TGTGCCAGCAGCTGGGAGGGACCGCCGTTGTTC.

This clonotype was recorded a few times. An end of the junction differs from the germline gene, which may be a read error. This rearrangement joins TRBV6-6 to TRBJ2-7; D gene ambiguous. Looked up from germline, CDR1 is MNHNY and CDR2 is SVGAGI (reference sequence). The CDR3 length is 14 residues. The CDR3: CANSYSTFSYEQYF. In DNA form, the CDR3 reads TGTGCCAACAGTTACTCGACGTTCTCCTACGAGCAGTACTTC.

This clonotype was detected many times. The chain uses TRBV7-6 and TRBJ2-1; 7 bases are shared with TRBD2. In germline, CDR1 is SGHVS, CDR2 FNYEAQ. The CDR3 length is 15 residues. Losses at the gene ends were 2 bases for V and 1 base for J; bases not matched to a gene: 2. The CDR3 region is CASSLIGGSYNEQFF. The CDR3 region has the DNA TGTGCCAGCAGCTTAATCGGGGGGTCCTACAATGAGCAGTTCTTC.

This clonotype occurred many times. The rearrangement links TRBV28 to TRBJ2-1; D is perhaps TRBD1 (6 bases). CDR1 is MDHEN and CDR2 is SYDVKM in the germline V gene. The CDR3 loop spans 16 amino acids. The V and J ends lost 1 base and 0 bases respectively, with 10 bases between them. CDR3 in DNA: TGTGCCAGCAGTTTATTAGGGGGAAGCTCCTACAATGAGCAGTTCTTC. This translates into CASSLLGGSSYNEQFF.

The chain employs TRBV5-1 and TRBJ2-7; 10 bases match TRBD1. This CDR3 is 15 amino acids long. Germline V gene data show CDR1 as SGHRS and CDR2 as YFSETQ. V lost 4 bases and J lost 3; bases outside the gene matches: 7. CDR3 sequence: CASSIGTGDFYEQYV. In DNA, the CDR3 is TGCGCCAGCAGCATAGGGACAGGGGATTTCTACGAGCAGTACGTC.

The chain recombines TRBV4-1 with TRBJ2-7; D unclear. The CDR3 spans 15 residues. The germline gives CDR1 MGHRA, CDR2 YSYEKL. V was shortened by 0 bases and J by 0 bases, with 9 bases between the two germline ends. CDR3 protein: CASSQEFGSSYEQYV. CDR3 sequence (DNA): TGCGCCAGCAGCCAAGAATTTGGTAGCTCCTACGAGCAGTACGTC.

This clonotype was observed a handful of times. V and J are TRBV27 and TRBJ1-5; no reliable D call. Trimming removed 8 bases at V and 6 bases at J, with 11 bases between. CDR3 length: 12 amino acids. Germline lookup yields CDR1 MNHEY and CDR2 SMNVEV (reference sequence). Here the CDR3 DNA reads TGTGCCAGCTCAGAATCCGCTCAGCCCCAGCATTTT. It encodes CASSESAQPQHF.

In its sample, this clonotype was seen a few times. The chain is built from TRBV6-5 and TRBJ1-6; D remains unclear. This CDR3 has 12 residues. Trimming removed 8 bases from V and 11 bases from J, with 13 bases in between. Germline CDR1 reads MNHEY; CDR2 reads SVGAGI. CDR3 sequence: CASFSGFPPLHF. CDR3 nucleotides: TGTGCCAGCTTCTCCGGGTTTCCACCCCTCCACTTT.

This clonotype was recorded many times. The genes are TRBV7-8 and TRBJ1-2, with 8 bases that match TRBD1. The J segment lost 4 bases and the V segment lost 6 bases, leaving 10 bases of the junction unmatched. Germline V gives CDR1 SGHVS, CDR2 FQNEAQ. CDR3 size: 15 residues. The CDR3 region has the DNA TGTGCCAGCAGATTCTACAGGGGGGGTGGCTATGGCTACACCTTC. Amino acids: CASRFYRGGGYGYTF.

J is TRBJ1-1 and V is TRBV7-2; TRBD1 is a possible D gene (6 bases). Germline lookup yields CDR1 SGHTA and CDR2 FQGNSA. The CDR3 extends over 13 amino acids. V lost 7 bases to trimming and J lost 5 bases, with 14 bases between them. Here the CDR3 reads CASTLLGATEAFF. The CDR3 bases are TGTGCCAGCACCCTCTTGGGGGCGACTGAAGCTTTCTTT.

The rearrangement links TRBV27 to TRBJ1-5; TRBD1 matches at 11 bases. CDR3 length: 15 amino acids. From germline, CDR1 is MNHEY and CDR2 SMNVEV (reference sequence). The ends lost 6 bases at V and 5 bases at J; junction bases unmatched: 6. In DNA form, the CDR3 reads TGTGCCAGCAGCGGGGACAGGGGGGTATATCAGCCCCAGCATTTT. It is translated as CASSGDRGVYQPQHF.

This chain links TRBV2 with TRBJ1-5; no firm D call. The CDR3 loop spans 14 amino acids. With 3 bases removed from V and 3 bases from J, the gap between germline ends came to 9 bases. Germline V gene sequence: CDR1 SNHLY, CDR2 FYNNEI. The CDR3 region has the DNA TGTGCCAGCAGTGAGGCGGGATACAATCAGCCCCAGCATTTT. Its protein product is CASSEAGYNQPQHF. The full variable domain, rest sourced from reference TRBV2 and TRBJ1-5, is EPEVTQTPSHQVTQMGQEVILRCVPISNHLYFYWYRQILGQKVEFLVSFYNNEISEKSEIFDDQFSVERPDGSNFTLKIRSTKLEDSAMYFCASSEAGYNQPQHFGDGTRLSIL.

This clonotype was counted between two and nine times. As DNA, the CDR3 is TGTGCCAGCAGCCGGCTAGGTTGGGATACGCAGTATTTT. This encodes CASSRLGWDTQYF. This chain uses TRBV14 with TRBJ2-3, with D hard to call. Germline V gene lookup returns CDR1 SGHDN and CDR2 FVKESK. This CDR3 is 13 amino acids long. Trimming removed 4 bases from V and 6 bases from J, with 11 bases in between.

The chain has TRBV6-2 or TRBV6-3 and TRBJ2-2; 12 nucleotides match TRBD2. This CDR3 contains 18 residues. Germline V CDR1 and CDR2: MNHEY, SVGEGT. J was trimmed by 6 bases and V by 5 bases; bases with no gene match: 13. Here the CDR3 DNA reads TGTGCCAGCAGTCCCACCACTAGCGGGGGGCCGGATTCCGGGGAGCTGTTTTTT. Amino acid sequence: CASSPTTSGGPDSGELFF.

The chain employs TRBV4-1 and TRBJ1-5; D remains unclear. Germline V gene sequence: CDR1 MGHRA, CDR2 YSYEKL. Trimming shortened V by 1 base and J by 2 bases, and 9 bases separated the two germline ends. The length of the CDR3 is 15 residues. CDR3 DNA sequence: TGCGCCAGCAGCCAAGGACACCCAGGCAATCAGCCCCAGCATTTT. Its protein is CASSQGHPGNQPQHF.